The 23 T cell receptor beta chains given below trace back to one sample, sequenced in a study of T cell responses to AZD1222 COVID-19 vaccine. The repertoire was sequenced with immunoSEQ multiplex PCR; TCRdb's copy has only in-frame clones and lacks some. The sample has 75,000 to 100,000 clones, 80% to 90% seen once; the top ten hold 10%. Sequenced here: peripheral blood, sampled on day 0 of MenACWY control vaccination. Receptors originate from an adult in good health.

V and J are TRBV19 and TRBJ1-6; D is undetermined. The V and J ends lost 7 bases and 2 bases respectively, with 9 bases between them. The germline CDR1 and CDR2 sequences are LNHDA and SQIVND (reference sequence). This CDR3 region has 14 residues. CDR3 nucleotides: TGTGCCAGTAAGGCGGGTACCTATAATTCACCCCTCCACTTT. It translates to CASKAGTYNSPLHF.

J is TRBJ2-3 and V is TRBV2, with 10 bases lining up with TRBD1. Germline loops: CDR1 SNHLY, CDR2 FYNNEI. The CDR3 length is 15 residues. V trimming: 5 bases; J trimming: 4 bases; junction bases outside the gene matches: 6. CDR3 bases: TGTGCCAGCAGTAAAATGACAGGGGGCGCAGATACGCAGTATTTT. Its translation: CASSKMTGGADTQYF. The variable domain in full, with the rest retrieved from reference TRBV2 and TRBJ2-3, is EPEVTQTPSHQVTQMGQEVILRCVPISNHLYFYWYRQILGQKVEFLVSFYNNEISEKSEIFDDQFSVERPDGSNFTLKIRSTKLEDSAMYFCASSKMTGGADTQYFGPGTRLTVL.

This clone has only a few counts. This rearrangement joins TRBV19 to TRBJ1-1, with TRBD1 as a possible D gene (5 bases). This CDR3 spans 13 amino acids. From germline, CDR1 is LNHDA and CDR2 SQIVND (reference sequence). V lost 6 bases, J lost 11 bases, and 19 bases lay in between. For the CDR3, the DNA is TGTGCCAGTAGCGAGAGGGGACCCCAAAATGCTTTCTTT. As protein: CASSERGPQNAFF.

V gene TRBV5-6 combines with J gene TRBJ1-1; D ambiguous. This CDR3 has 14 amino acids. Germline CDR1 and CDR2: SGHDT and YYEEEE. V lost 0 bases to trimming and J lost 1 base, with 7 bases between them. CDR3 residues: CASSLAGRNTEAFF. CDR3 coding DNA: TGTGCCAGCAGCTTGGCCGGGAGGAACACTGAAGCTTTCTTT.

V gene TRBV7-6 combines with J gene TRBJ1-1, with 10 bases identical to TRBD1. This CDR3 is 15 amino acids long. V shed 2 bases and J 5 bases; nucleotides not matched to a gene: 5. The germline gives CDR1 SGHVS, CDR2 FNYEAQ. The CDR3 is CASSLSGTGDTEAFF. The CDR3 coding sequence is TGTGCCAGCAGCTTAAGTGGGACAGGGGATACTGAAGCTTTCTTT.

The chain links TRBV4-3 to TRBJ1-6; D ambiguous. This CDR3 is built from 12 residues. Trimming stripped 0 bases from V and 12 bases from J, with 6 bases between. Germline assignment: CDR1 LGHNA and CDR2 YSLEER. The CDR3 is CASSQEGGPLHF. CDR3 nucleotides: TGCGCCAGCAGCCAAGAGGGTGGACCCCTCCACTTT.

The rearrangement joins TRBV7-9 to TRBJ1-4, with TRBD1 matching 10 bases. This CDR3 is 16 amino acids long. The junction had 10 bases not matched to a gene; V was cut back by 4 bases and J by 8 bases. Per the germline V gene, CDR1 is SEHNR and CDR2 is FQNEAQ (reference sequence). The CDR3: CASSYRRDRGWEKLFF. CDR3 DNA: TGTGCCAGCAGCTACCGCCGGGACAGGGGCTGGGAAAAACTGTTTTTT.

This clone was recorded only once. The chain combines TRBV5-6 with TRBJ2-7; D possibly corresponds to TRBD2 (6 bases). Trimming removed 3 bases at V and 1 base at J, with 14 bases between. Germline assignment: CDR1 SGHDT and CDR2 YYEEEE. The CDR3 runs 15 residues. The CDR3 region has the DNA TGTGCCAGCAGCTCGCGGGGCGCAGCATCCTACGAGCAGTACTTC. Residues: CASSSRGAASYEQYF.

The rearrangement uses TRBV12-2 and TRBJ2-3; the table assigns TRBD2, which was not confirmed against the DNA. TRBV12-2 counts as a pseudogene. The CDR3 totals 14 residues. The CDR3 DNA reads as TGTGCAAGTCGCTTCCTATACGAGGGAGATACGCAGTATTTT. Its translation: CASRFLYEGDTQYF.

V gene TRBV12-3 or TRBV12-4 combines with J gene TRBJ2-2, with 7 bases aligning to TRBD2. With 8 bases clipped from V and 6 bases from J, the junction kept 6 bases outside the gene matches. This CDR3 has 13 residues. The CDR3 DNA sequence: TGTGCCAGCGCCTGGGGGGGTGCCGGGGAGCTGTTTTTT. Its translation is CASAWGGAGELFF.

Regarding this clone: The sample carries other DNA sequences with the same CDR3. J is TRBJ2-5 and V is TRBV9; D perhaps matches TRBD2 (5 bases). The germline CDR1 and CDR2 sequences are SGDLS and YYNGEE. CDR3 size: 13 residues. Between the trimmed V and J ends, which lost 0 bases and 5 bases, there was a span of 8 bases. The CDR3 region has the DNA TGTGCCAGCAGCGTAGCGAGGGAGGAGACCCAGTACTTC. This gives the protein CASSVAREETQYF.

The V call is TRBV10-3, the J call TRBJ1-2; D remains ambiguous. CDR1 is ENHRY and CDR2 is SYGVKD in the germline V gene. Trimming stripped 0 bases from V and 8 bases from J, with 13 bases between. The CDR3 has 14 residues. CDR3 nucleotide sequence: TGTGCCATCAGTGAGTCGGAGGGTGGATTAGGCTACACCTTC. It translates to CAISESEGGLGYTF.

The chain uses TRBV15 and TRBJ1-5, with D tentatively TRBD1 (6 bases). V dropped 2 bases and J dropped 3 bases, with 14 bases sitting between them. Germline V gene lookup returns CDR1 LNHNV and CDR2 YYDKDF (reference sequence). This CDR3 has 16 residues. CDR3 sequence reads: CATSRNAGQNNQPQHF. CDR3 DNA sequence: TGTGCCACCAGCAGAAACGCTGGACAGAACAATCAGCCCCAGCATTTT.

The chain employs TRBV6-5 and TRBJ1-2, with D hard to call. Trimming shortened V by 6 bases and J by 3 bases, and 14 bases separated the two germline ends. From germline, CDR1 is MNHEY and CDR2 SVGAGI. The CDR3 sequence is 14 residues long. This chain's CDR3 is CASSLTDLDYGYTF. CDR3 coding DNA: TGTGCCAGCAGCCTGACGGACTTGGACTATGGCTACACCTTC.

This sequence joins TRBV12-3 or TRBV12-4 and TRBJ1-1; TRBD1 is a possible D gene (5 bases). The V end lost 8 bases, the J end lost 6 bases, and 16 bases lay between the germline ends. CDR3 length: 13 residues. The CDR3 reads CASDGTGAAEAFF. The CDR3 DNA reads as TGTGCCAGCGATGGGACCGGGGCGGCTGAAGCTTTCTTT.

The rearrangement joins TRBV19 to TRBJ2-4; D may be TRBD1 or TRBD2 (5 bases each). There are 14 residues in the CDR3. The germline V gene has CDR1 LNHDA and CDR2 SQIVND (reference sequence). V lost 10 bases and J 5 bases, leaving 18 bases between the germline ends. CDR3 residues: CATGLQGVQNIQYF. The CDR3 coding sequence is TGTGCCACTGGACTTCAAGGGGTACAAAACATTCAGTACTTC. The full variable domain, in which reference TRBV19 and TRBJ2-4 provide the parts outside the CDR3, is DGGITQSPKYLFRKEGQNVTLSCEQNLNHDAMYWYRQDPGQGLRLIYYSQIVNDFQKGDIAEGYSVSREKKESFPLTVTSAQKNPTAFYLCATGLQGVQNIQYFGAGTRLSVL.

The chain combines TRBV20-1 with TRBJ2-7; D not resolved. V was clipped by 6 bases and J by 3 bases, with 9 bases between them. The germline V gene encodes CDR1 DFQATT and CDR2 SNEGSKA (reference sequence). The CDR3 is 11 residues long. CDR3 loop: CSAARHYEQYF. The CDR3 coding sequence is TGCAGTGCGGCTCGGCACTACGAGCAGTACTTC.

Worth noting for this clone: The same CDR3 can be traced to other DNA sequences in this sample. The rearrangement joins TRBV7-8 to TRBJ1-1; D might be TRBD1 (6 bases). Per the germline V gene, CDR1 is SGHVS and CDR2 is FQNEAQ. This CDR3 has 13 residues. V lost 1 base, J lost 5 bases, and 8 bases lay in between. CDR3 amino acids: CASSLGGATEAFF. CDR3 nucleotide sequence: TGTGCCAGCAGCTTAGGGGGGGCGACTGAAGCTTTCTTT.

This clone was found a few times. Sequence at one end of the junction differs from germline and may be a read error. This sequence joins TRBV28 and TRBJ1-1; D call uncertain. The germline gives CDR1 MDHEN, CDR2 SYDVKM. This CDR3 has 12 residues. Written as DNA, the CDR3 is TGTGCCAGCAGTTTGATAAACAGTGAAGCTTTCTTT. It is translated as CASSLINSEAFF.

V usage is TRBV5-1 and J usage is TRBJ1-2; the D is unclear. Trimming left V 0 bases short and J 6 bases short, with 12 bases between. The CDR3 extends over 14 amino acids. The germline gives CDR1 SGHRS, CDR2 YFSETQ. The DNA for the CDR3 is TGCGCCAGCAGCTTGGGGGCCGGGAAGGATGGCTACACCTTC. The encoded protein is CASSLGAGKDGYTF.

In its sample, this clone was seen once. The CDR3 DNA reads as TGTGCCAGCAGCCCTATAGGGACAGGGGCAAATTCCAATCAGCCCCAGCATTTT. It encodes CASSPIGTGANSNQPQHF. The V and J genes are TRBV6-2 or TRBV6-3 and TRBJ1-5, with TRBD1 matching 10 bases. CDR3 size: 18 residues. The V and J ends lost 6 bases and 3 bases, in that order; junction bases with no gene match: 14. Germline V gene sequence: CDR1 MNHEY, CDR2 SVGEGT.

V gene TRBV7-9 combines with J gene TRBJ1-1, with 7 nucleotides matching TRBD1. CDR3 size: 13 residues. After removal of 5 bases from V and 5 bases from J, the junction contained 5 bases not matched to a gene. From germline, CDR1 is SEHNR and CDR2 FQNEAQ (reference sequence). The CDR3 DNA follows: TGTGCCAGCAGCATGACAGGGTTTACTGAAGCTTTCTTT. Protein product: CASSMTGFTEAFF.

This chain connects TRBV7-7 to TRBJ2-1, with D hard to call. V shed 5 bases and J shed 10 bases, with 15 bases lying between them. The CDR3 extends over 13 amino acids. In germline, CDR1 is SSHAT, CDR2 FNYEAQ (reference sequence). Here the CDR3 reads CASSLPSSTEQFF. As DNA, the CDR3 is TGTGCCAGCAGCCTTCCCTCATCGACCGAGCAGTTCTTC.